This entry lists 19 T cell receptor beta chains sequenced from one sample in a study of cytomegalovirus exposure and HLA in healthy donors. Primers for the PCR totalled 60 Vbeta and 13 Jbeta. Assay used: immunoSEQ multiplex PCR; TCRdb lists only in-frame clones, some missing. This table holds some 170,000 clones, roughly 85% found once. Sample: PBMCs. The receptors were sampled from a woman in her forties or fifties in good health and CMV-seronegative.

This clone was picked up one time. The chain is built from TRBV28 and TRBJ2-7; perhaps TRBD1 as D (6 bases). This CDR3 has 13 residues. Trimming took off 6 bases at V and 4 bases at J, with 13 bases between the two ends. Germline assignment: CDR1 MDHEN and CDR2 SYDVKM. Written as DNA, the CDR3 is TGTGCCAGCAGCCGCGGGCAGGGGTACGAGCAGTACTTC. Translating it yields CASSRGQGYEQYF.

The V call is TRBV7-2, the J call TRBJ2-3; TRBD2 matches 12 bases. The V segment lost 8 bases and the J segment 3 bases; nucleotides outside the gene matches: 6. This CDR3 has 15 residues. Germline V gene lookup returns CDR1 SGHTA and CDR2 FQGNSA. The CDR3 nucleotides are TGTGCCAGCGGCCGAGGACTAGCGGGAACAGATACGCAGTATTTT. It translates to CASGRGLAGTDTQYF.

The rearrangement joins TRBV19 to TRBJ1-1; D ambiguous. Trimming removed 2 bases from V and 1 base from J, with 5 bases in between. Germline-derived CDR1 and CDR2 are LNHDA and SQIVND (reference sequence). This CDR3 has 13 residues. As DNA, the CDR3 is TGTGCCAGTAGTATAACAGCGAACACTGAAGCTTTCTTT. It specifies CASSITANTEAFF.

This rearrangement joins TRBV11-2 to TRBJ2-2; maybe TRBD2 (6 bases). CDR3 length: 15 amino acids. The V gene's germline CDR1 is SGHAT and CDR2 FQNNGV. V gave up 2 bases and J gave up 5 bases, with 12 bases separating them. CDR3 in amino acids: CASSLRTEGTGELFF. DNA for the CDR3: TGTGCCAGCAGCTTACGGACGGAGGGTACCGGGGAGCTGTTTTTT.

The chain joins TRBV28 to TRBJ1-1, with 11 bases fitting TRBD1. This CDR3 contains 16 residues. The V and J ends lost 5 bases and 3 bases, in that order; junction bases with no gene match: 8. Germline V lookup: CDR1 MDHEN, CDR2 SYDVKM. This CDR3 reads CASSLLPGQGDTEAFF. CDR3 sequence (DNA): TGTGCCAGCAGTCTCCTCCCGGGACAGGGGGACACTGAAGCTTTCTTT.

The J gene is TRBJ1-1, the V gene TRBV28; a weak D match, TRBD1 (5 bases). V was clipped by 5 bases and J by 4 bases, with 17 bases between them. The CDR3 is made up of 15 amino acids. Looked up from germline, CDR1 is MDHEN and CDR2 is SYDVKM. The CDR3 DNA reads TGTGCCAGCAGTACCCTTTGGGAGGGGAGCACTGAAGCTTTCTTT. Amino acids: CASSTLWEGSTEAFF.

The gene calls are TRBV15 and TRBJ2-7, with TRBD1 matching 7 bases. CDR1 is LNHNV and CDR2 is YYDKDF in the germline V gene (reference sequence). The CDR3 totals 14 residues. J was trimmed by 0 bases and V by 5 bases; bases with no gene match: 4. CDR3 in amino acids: CATSRQGSSYEQYF. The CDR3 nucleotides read TGTGCCACCAGCCGACAGGGTAGCTCCTACGAGCAGTACTTC.

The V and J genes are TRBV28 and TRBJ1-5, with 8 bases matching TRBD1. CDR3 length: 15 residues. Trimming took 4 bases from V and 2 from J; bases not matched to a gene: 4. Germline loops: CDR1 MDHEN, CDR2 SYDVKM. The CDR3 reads CASSSGTGGNQPQHF. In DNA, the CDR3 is TGTGCCAGCAGTTCCGGGACAGGAGGCAATCAGCCCCAGCATTTT.

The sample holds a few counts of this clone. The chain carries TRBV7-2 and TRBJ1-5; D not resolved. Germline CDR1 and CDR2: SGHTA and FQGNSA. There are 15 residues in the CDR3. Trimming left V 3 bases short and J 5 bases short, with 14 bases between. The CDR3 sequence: CASSFRGLVYQPQHF. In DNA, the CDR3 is TGTGCCAGCAGCTTCCGAGGGCTGGTTTATCAGCCCCAGCATTTT.

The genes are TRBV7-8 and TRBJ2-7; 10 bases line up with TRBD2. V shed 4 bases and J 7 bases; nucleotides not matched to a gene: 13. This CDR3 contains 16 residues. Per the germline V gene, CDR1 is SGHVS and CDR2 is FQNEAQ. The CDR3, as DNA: TGTGCCAGCAGCTCGGGCGGGGCTAGCGGGAGTAGAGAGCAGTACTTC. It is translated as CASSSGGASGSREQYF.

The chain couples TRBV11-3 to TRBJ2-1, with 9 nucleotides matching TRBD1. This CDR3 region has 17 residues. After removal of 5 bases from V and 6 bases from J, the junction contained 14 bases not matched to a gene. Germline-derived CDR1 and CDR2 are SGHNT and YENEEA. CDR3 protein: CASSLRGQGISLNEQFF. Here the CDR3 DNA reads TGTGCCAGCAGCCTCCGGGGACAGGGAATATCTCTCAATGAGCAGTTCTTC. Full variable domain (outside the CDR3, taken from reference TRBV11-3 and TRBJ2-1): EAGVVQSPRYKIIEKKQPVAFWCNPISGHNTLYWYLQNLGQGPELLIRYENEEAVDDSQLPKDRFSAERLKGVDSTLKIQPAELGDSAVYLCASSLRGQGISLNEQFFGPGTRLTVL.

As DNA, the CDR3 is TGTGCCAGCAGTTTATTTGGCCGAGGACAGGGGGCGAGGCAGCCCCAGCATTTT. Its translation is CASSLFGRGQGARQPQHF. The genes are TRBV28 and TRBJ1-5; 11 nucleotides align to TRBD1. The ends lost 1 base at V and 7 bases at J; junction bases unmatched: 12. The CDR3 is 18 residues long. Germline V gene sequence: CDR1 MDHEN, CDR2 SYDVKM.

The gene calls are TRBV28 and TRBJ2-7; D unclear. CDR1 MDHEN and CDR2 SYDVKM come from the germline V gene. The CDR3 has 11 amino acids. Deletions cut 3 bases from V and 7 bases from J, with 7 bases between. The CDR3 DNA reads TGTGCCAGCAGTTTGAGGCAGGAGCAGTACTTC. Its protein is CASSLRQEQYF.

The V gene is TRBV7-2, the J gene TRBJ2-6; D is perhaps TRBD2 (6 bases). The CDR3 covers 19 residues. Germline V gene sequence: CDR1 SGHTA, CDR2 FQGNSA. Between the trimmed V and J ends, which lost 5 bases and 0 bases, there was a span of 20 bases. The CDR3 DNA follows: TGTGCCAGCAGCCGCCCCGGGGGTCACATACTCTCTGGGGCCAACGTCCTGACTTTC. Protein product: CASSRPGGHILSGANVLTF.

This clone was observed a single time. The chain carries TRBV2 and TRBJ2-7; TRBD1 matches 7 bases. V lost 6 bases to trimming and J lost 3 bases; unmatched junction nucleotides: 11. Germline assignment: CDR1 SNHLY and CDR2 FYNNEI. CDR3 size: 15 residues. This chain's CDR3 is CASRVGQSHGYEQYF. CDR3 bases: TGTGCCAGCAGAGTGGGACAGTCGCACGGCTACGAGCAGTACTTC.

The chain's CDR3 is CAGSTSGGTDTQYF. The DNA for the CDR3 is TGTGCCGGATCTACTAGCGGGGGTACAGATACGCAGTATTTT. The chain combines TRBV2 with TRBJ2-3, with 11 bases aligning to TRBD2. The CDR3 covers 14 residues. With 11 bases clipped from V and 3 bases from J, the junction kept 7 bases outside the gene matches. Per germline, CDR1 SNHLY and CDR2 FYNNEI.

The CDR3 sequence is CASSLTSGQGVNYGYTF. The CDR3 DNA is TGTGCCAGCAGCTTAACGTCGGGACAGGGAGTCAACTATGGCTACACCTTC. V is TRBV7-3 and J is TRBJ1-2, with 9 bases identical to TRBD1. The CDR3 length is 17 residues. V lost 0 bases and J lost 2; bases outside the gene matches: 7. The germline V gene encodes CDR1 SGHTA and CDR2 FQGTGA. Based on the CDR3 plus reference TRBV7-3 and TRBJ1-2, the full variable domain is GAGVSQTPSNKVTEKGKYVELRCDPISGHTALYWYRQSLGQGPEFLIYFQGTGAADDSGLPNDRFFAVRPEGSVSTLKIQRTERGDSAVYLCASSLTSGQGVNYGYTFGSGTRLTVV.

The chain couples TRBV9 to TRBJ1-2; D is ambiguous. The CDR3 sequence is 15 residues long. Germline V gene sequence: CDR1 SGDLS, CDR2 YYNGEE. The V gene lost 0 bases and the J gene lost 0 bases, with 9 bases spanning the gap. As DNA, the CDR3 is TGTGCCAGCAGCGTAGACAGCACTCCTAACTATGGCTACACCTTC. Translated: CASSVDSTPNYGYTF. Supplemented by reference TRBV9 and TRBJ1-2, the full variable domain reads DSGVTQTPKHLITATGQRVTLRCSPRSGDLSVYWYQQSLDQGLQFLIQYYNGEERAKGNILERFSAQQFPDLHSELNLSSLELGDSALYFCASSVDSTPNYGYTFGSGTRLTVV.

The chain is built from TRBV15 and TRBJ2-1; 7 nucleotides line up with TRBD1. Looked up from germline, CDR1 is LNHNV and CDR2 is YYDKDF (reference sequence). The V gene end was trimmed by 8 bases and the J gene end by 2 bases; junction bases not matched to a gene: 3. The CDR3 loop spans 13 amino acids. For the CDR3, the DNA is TGTGCCACCGCCCAGGGGGCCTACAATGAGCAGTTCTTC. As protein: CATAQGAYNEQFF.